A selection of T cell receptor beta chains follows, all from one sample in a study of cytomegalovirus exposure and HLA in healthy donors. Data came from immunoSEQ multiplex PCR; TCRdb stores just in-frame clones and leaves some out. The table includes tens of thousands of clones, 65% to 90% detected once. Sequenced input: PBMCs. The origin of the receptors is a young man in good health and CMV-seropositive. The CDR3 runs from the conserved cysteine through the conserved F or W. A D gene is named only where the DNA matches it firmly. Clone size appears in some rows only: once, few, many, or a class for an expanded clone.

len | d_gene | j_gene | abundance | v_gene | CDR3aa | CDR3nt
15 | - | TRBJ2-7 | - | TRBV2 | CASSVGGEIPTEQYF | TGTGCCAGCAGTGTGGGGGGAGAAATTCCTACGGAGCAGTACTTC
13 | TRBD2 | TRBJ2-7 | - | TRBV30 | CAWSGLVHYEQYF | TGTGCCTGGTCGGGACTAGTTCACTACGAGCAGTACTTC
17 | TRBD1 | TRBJ1-2 | - | TRBV5-4 | CASSLVGQGHVRYGYTF | TGTGCCAGCAGCTTGGTGGGACAGGGCCACGTACGCTATGGCTACACCTTC
16 | TRBD2 | TRBJ2-1 | - | TRBV7-9 | CASIPTAPSAGGVQFF | TGTGCCAGCATCCCTACCGCTCCATCAGCGGGAGGCGTGCAGTTCTTC
17 | TRBD2 | TRBJ2-1 | once | TRBV19 | CASSMFPSGSSYNEQFF | TGTGCCAGTAGTATGTTTCCTAGCGGGAGCTCCTACAATGAGCAGTTCTTC
14 | - | TRBJ1-1 | - | TRBV10-1 | CASSEFSGRTEAFF | TGCGCCAGCAGTGAGTTCTCGGGTCGGACTGAAGCTTTCTTT
21 | TRBD2 | TRBJ2-3 | - | TRBV15 | CATSRRPGLAGPGASTDTQYF | TGTGCCACCAGCAGAAGACCGGGACTAGCGGGACCGGGGGCTAGCACAGATACGCAGTATTTT
16 | - | TRBJ1-2 | - | TRBV21-1 | CASSSPRGQGSYGYTF | TGTGCCAGCAGTTCACCAAGGGGACAGGGGAGCTATGGCTACACCTTC
15 | TRBD1 | TRBJ2-7 | - | TRBV14 | CASSQWDSTFYEQYF | TGTGCCAGCAGCCAATGGGACAGCACATTCTACGAGCAGTACTTC
16 | - | TRBJ1-3 | - | TRBV10-3 | CAISESGQYPGNTIYF | TGTGCCATCAGTGAGTCGGGACAATACCCTGGAAACACCATATATTTT
14 | TRBD2 | TRBJ2-7 | - | TRBV29-1 | CSVSGLAGSGEQYF | TGCAGCGTCTCCGGACTAGCGGGTTCTGGGGAGCAGTACTTC
14 | TRBD2 | TRBJ2-7 | few | TRBV6-6 | CASRPSGSSYEQYF | TGTGCCAGCAGGCCTAGCGGGAGTTCCTACGAGCAGTACTTC
14 | - | TRBJ2-1 | - | TRBV7-8 | CASRRTSSYNEQFF | TGTGCCAGCCGCCGAACTAGCTCCTACAATGAGCAGTTCTTC
14 | TRBD2 | TRBJ2-3 | once | TRBV2 | CAIRAGVRKDTQYF | TGTGCCATCAGGGCGGGAGTGAGGAAAGATACGCAGTATTTT
13 | - | TRBJ2-7 | - | TRBV6-5 | CASRHRGNYEQYF | TGTGCCAGCAGGCACCGGGGAAACTACGAGCAGTACTTC
15 | - | TRBJ2-7 | - | TRBV5-4 | CASSLAGSAHGEQYF | TGTGCCAGCAGCTTGGCCGGGAGCGCCCACGGTGAGCAGTACTTC
11 | - | TRBJ2-3 | - | TRBV27 | CASSFGDTQYF | TGTGCCAGCAGTTTCGGAGATACGCAGTATTTT
15 | TRBD1 | TRBJ1-5 | - | TRBV30 | CAWRDRTGLGQPQHF | TGTGCCTGGAGGGATCGGACAGGGTTGGGTCAGCCCCAGCATTTT
14 | - | TRBJ1-2 | - | TRBV6-4 | CASSETPANYGYTF | TGTGCCAGCAGTGAGACACCAGCTAACTATGGCTACACCTTC
17 | TRBD2 | TRBJ2-4 | - | TRBV30 | CAWSKGTSGSPKNIQYF | TGTGCCTGGAGTAAAGGGACTAGCGGGAGTCCCAAAAACATTCAGTACTTC
15 | - | TRBJ2-7 | - | TRBV27 | CASSLSIGGGGEQYF | TGTGCCAGCAGTTTATCGATAGGTGGAGGAGGAGAGCAGTACTTC
17 | - | TRBJ1-2 | - | TRBV10-3 | CAISESQIRSTNYGYTF | TGTGCCATCAGTGAGTCGCAGATTAGGAGCACTAACTATGGCTACACCTTC
14 | - | TRBJ1-1 | once | TRBV9 | CASSAPGLHTEAFF | TGTGCCAGCAGCGCCCCAGGGCTGCACACTGAAGCTTTCTTT
17 | TRBD1 | TRBJ1-5 | - | TRBV28 | CASSPSQGLISNQPQHF | TGTGCCAGCAGTCCCTCACAGGGGCTCATAAGCAATCAGCCCCAGCATTTT
15 | - | TRBJ2-7 | - | TRBV19 | CASKPSQGSLYEQYF | TGTGCCAGTAAGCCATCGCAGGGATCTCTCTACGAGCAGTACTTC
14 | - | TRBJ1-5 | - | TRBV30 | CAWSVSGLGQPQHF | TGTGCCTGGAGTGTATCAGGGTTGGGTCAGCCCCAGCATTTT
14 | TRBD1 | TRBJ2-7 | few | TRBV7-2 | CASSPGTAFYEQYF | TGTGCCAGCAGCCCCGGGACAGCTTTCTACGAGCAGTACTTC
17 | TRBD1 | TRBJ2-5 | few | TRBV5-1 | CASSYLMGQINRETQYF | TGCGCCAGCAGCTATCTTATGGGACAGATCAATAGGGAGACCCAGTACTTC
15 | TRBD2 | TRBJ2-1 | - | TRBV27 | CASSSIAGERNEQFF | TGTGCCAGCAGTTCTATAGCGGGAGAAAGGAATGAGCAGTTCTTC
15 | TRBD1 | TRBJ2-7 | - | TRBV19 | CASTSGTGGGYEQYF | TGTGCCAGTACCTCCGGGACAGGGGGGGGCTACGAGCAGTACTTC
14 | TRBD2 | TRBJ2-1 | - | TRBV5-1 | CASSWLAGGDEQFF | TGCGCCAGCAGCTGGTTAGCGGGAGGTGATGAGCAGTTCTTC
14 | - | TRBJ2-2 | - | TRBV28 | CASSLSGTDGELFF | TGTGCCAGCAGTTTATCAGGGACTGACGGGGAGCTGTTTTTT
15 | - | TRBJ2-7 | - | TRBV5-5 | CASSLVAAGSYEQYF | TGTGCCAGCAGCTTGGTTGCGGCAGGGTCCTACGAGCAGTACTTC